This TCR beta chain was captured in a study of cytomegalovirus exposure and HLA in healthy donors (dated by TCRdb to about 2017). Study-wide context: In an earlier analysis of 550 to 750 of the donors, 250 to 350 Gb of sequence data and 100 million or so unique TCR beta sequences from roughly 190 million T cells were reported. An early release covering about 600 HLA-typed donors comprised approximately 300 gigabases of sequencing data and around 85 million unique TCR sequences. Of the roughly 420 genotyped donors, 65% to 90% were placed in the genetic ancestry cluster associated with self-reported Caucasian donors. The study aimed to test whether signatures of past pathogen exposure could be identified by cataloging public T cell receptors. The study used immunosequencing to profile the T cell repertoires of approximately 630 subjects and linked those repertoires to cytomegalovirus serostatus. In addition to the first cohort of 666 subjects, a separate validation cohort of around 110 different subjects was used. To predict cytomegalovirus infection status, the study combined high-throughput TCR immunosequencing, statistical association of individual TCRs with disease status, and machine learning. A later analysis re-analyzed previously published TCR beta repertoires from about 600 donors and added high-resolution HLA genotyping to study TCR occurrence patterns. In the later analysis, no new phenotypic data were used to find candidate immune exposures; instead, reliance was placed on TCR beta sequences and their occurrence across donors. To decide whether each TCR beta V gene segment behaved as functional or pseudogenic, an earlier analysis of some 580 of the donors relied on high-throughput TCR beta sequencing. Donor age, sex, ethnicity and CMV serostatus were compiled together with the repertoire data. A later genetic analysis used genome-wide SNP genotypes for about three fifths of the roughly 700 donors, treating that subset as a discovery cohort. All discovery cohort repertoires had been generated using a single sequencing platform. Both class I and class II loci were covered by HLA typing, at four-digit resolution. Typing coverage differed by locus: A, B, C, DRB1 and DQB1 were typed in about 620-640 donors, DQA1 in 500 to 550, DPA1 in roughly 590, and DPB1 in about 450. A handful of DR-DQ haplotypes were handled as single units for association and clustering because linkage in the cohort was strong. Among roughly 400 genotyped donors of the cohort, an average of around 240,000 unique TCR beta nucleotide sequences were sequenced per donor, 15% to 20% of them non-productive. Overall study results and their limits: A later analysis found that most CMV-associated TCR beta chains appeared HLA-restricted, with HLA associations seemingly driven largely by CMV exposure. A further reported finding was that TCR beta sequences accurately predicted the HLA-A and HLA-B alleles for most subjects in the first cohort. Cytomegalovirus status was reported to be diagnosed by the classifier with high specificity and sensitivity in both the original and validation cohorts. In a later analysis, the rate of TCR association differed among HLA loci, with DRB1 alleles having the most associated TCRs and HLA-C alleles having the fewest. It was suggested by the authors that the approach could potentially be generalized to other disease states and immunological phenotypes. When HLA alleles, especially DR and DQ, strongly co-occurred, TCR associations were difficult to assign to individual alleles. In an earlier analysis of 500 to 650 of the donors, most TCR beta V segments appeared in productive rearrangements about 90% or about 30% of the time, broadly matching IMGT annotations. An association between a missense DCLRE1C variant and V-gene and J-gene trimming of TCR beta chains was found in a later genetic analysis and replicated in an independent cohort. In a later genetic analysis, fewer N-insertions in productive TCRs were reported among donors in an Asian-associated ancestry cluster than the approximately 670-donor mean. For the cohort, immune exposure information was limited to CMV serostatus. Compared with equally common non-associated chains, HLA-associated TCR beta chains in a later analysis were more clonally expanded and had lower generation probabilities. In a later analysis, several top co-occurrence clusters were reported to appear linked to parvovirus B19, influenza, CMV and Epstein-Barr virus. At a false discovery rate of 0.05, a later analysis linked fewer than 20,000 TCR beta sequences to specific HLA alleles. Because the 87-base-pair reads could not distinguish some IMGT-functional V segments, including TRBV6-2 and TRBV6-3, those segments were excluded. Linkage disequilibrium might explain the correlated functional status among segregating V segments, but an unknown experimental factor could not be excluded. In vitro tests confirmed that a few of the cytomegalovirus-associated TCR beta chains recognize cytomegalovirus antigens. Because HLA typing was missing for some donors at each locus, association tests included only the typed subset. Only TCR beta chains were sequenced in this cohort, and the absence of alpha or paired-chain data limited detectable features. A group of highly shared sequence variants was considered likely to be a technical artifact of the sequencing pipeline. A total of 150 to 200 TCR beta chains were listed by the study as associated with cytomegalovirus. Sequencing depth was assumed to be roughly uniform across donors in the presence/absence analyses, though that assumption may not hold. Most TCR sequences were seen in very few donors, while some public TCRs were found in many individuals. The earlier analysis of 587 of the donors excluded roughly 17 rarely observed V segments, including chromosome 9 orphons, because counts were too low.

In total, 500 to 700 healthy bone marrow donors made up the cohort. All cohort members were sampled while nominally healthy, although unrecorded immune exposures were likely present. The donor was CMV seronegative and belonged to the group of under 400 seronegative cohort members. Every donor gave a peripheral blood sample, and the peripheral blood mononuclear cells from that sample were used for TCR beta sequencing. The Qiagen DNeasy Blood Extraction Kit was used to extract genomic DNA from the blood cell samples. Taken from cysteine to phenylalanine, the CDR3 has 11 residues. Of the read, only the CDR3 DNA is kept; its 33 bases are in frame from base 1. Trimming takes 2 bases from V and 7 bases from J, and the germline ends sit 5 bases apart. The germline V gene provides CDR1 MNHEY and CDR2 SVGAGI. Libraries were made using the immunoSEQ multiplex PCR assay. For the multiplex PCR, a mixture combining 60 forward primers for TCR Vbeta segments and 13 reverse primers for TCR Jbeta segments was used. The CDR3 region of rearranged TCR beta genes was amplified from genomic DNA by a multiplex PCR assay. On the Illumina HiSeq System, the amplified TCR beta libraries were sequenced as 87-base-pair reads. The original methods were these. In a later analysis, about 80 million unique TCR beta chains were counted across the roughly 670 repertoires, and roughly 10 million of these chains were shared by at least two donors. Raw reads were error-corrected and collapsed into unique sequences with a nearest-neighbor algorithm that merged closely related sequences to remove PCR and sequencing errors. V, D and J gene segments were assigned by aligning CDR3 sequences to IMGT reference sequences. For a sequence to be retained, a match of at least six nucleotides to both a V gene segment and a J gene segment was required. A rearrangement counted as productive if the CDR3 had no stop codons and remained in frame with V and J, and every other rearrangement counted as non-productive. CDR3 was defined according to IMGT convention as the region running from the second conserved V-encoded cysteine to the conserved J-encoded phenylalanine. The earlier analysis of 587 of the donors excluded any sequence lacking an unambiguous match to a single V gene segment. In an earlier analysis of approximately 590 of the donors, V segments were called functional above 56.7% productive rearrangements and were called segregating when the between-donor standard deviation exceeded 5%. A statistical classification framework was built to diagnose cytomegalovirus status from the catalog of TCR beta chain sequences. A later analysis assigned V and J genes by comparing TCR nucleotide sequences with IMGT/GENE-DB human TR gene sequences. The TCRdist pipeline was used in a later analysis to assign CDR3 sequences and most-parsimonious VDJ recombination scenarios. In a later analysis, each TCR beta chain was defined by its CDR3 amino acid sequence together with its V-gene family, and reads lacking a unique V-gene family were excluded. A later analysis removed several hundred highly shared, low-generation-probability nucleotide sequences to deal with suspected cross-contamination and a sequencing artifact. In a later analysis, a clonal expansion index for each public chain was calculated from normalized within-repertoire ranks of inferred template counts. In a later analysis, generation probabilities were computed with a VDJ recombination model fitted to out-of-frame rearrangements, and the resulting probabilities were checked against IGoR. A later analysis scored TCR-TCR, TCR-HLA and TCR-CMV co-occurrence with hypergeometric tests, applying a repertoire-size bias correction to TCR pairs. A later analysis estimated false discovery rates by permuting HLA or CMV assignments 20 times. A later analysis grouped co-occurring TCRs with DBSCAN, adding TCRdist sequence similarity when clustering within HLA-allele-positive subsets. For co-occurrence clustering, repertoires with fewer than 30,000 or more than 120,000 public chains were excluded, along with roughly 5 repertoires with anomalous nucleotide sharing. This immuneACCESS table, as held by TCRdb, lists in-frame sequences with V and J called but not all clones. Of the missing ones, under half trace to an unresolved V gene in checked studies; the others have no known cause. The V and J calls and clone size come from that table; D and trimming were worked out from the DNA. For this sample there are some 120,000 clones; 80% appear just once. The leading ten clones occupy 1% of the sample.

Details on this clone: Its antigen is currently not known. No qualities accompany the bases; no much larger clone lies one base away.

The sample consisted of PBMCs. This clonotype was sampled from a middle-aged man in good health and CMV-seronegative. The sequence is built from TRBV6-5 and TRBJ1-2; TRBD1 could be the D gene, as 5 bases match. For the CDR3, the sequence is CASSYQGGYTF. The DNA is TGTGCCAGCAGTTACCAGGGTGGCTACACCTTC.